These 30 T cell receptor beta chains came from one sample sequenced in a study of blood T cells in healthy people across ages. With a J-beta primer mix and a sample-barcoded 5' primer, a second PCR ran about 6 to 11 cycles. From the 5' RACE reads, TCRdb called clonotypes with MiXCR, one entry per CDR3 protein. The data hold 540,000 or so distinct CDR3 sequences, with 27% observed a single time. The sample taken for sequencing was blood. All receptors derive from a woman aged 70-85 years in good health.

This chain links TRBV9 with TRBJ1-1; weak D call: TRBD1 (5 bases). This CDR3 spans 15 amino acids. In germline, CDR1 is SGDLS, CDR2 YYNGEE. Trimming left V 4 bases short and J 0 bases short, with 13 bases between. CDR3: CASSPRGGMNTEAFF. The CDR3 DNA sequence: TGTGCCAGCAGCCCCCGGGGGGGGATGAACACTGAAGCTTTCTTT.

This chain connects TRBV5-6 to TRBJ2-3; 12 nucleotides match TRBD2. The CDR3 length is 16 residues. V shed 1 base, J shed 2 bases, and the junction held 2 bases outside the gene matches. CDR1 and CDR2 (germline): SGHDT, YYEEEE. The CDR3 bases are TGTGCCAGCAGCTTGAGGACTAGCGGGATCACAGATACGCAGTATTTT. It translates to CASSLRTSGITDTQYF.

This clonotype turned up a few times. The chain recombines TRBV21-1 with TRBJ1-3. TRBV21-1 is termed a pseudogene. The CDR3 loop spans 15 amino acids. CDR3 protein: CASSPTPLSGNTIYF. CDR3 nucleotides: TGTGCCAGCAGCCCGACTCCGCTCTCTGGAAACACCATATATTTT.

This clonotype appeared a few times. DNA for the CDR3: TGTGCCACCCAGGACAGGGGCTATGGCTACACCTTC. This gives the protein CATQDRGYGYTF. J is TRBJ1-2 and V is TRBV24-1, with 9 bases that match TRBD1. The trim removed 9 bases at V and 4 bases at J, leaving 2 bases unmatched. The CDR3 extends over 12 amino acids. Germline CDR1 KGHDR, CDR2 SFDVKD.

A word on this clonotype: At one boundary the junction diverges from the germline segment, which might be a read error. The chain couples TRBV10-3 to TRBJ1-2; TRBD1 might be the D (5 bases). CDR1 is ENHRY, CDR2 SYGVKD, per germline. The CDR3 is 15 residues long. CDR3 DNA sequence: TGTGCCATCAGTGAGTCGACAGCCCCTAATTATGGCTACACCTTC. Amino acid sequence: CAISESTAPNYGYTF.

On this clonotype: The CDR3 does not end in the conserved phenylalanine or tryptophan, so this is likely a read error. The V and J genes are TRBV2 and TRBJ1-5; 9 bases align to TRBD1. The CDR3 covers 15 residues. J lost 6 bases, V lost 3 bases, and 6 bases had no gene match. Looked up from germline, CDR1 is SNHLY and CDR2 is FYNNEI. The CDR3 loop is CASSDDGQGFQPQHL. CDR3 nucleotides: TGTGCCAGCAGTGATGATGGACAGGGGTTTCAGCCCCAGCATCTT.

The table lists this clonotype with a few counts. The chain has TRBV7-2 and TRBJ2-3; D remains ambiguous. This CDR3 contains 16 residues. Per the germline V gene, CDR1 is SGHTA and CDR2 is FQGNSA. Trimming left V 4 bases short and J 4 bases short, with 18 bases between. This CDR3 reads CASSSQDSPFSDTQYF. Here the CDR3 DNA reads TGTGCCAGCAGCTCCCAGGATAGCCCCTTTTCAGATACGCAGTATTTT.

The CDR3 DNA is TGCGCCAGCAGCTTGGCGTCAGGGCTTAATGAAAAACTGTTTTTT. It encodes CASSLASGLNEKLFF. The chain uses TRBV5-1 and TRBJ1-4; a weak D match, TRBD1 (5 bases). There are 15 residues in the CDR3. Trimming shortened V by 0 bases and J by 4 bases, and 10 bases separated the two germline ends. Germline values: CDR1 SGHRS, CDR2 YFSETQ.

The genes are TRBV6-4 and TRBJ2-5; TRBD2 matches 10 bases. The CDR3 loop spans 15 amino acids. Unmatched junction bases numbered 11, after V lost 10 bases and J lost 3 bases. Looked up from germline, CDR1 is MRHNA and CDR2 is SNTAGT. The CDR3 nucleotides read TGTGCCATCTTTCTAGCGGGGGTTTGGAAAGAGACCCAGTACTTC. The encoded protein is CAIFLAGVWKETQYF.

This clonotype was picked up a small number of times. The J gene is TRBJ2-1, the V gene TRBV4-3, with 9 nucleotides matching TRBD1. The DNA matches TRBJ2-7 better at its end, which makes the J call doubtful. Per the germline V gene, CDR1 is LGHNA and CDR2 is YSLEER. CDR3 length: 14 amino acids. For the CDR3, the DNA is TGCGCCAGCAGCCCGAGACAGGGGGAAGAGATGCAGTACTTC. Its translation: CASSPRQGEEMQYF.

In this sample, this clonotype turned up a few times. The V and J genes are TRBV5-6 and TRBJ1-2; D remains unclear. Germline loops: CDR1 SGHDT, CDR2 YYEEEE. Trimming left V 3 bases short and J 2 bases short, with 20 bases between. This CDR3 has 17 residues. The CDR3, as DNA: TGTGCCAGCAGCTCTCCATCCGCGGCCTCGGGGAACTATGGCTACACCTTC. Translation: CASSSPSAASGNYGYTF.

This chain connects TRBV23-1 to TRBJ2-7; 9 positions match TRBD1. TRBV23-1 is given ORF status, its function remaining uncertain. The J segment lost 7 bases and the V segment lost 3 bases, leaving 7 bases of the junction unmatched. This CDR3 spans 14 amino acids. The CDR3 spells CASSHDRGTGEQYF. The CDR3 DNA reads as TGCGCCAGCAGTCATGACAGGGGGACTGGGGAGCAGTACTTC.

There are a few counts of this clonotype. The chain employs TRBV6-2 or TRBV6-3 and TRBJ1-2; possible D gene TRBD1, 6 bases. Deletions cut 2 bases from V and 3 bases from J, with 16 bases between. Germline assignment: CDR1 MNHEY and CDR2 SVGEGT. The CDR3 has 16 residues. The CDR3 sequence is CASSYPDLQGYYGYTF. The CDR3 coding sequence is TGTGCCAGCAGTTACCCCGACTTACAGGGCTACTATGGCTACACCTTC.

The chain carries TRBV20-1 and TRBJ2-1; possible D gene TRBD2, 7 bases. Between the trimmed V and J ends, which lost 5 bases and 4 bases, there was a span of 21 bases. Germline V gene sequence: CDR1 DFQATT, CDR2 SNEGSKA (reference sequence). The CDR3 covers 16 residues. Here the CDR3 DNA reads TGCAGTGCTCAGGTTGGGGGCGGGGGAGTTTACAATGAGCAGTTCTTC. This sequence encodes CSAQVGGGGVYNEQFF.

This clonotype was seen a handful of times. A read error may account for a junction end that differs from germline. This chain links TRBV18 with TRBJ1-1; D is possibly TRBD1 (6 bases). This CDR3 is built from 14 residues. Germline lookup yields CDR1 KGHSH and CDR2 LQKENI. The CDR3 nucleotides are TGTGCCAGCTCCCCCGGACAGCAAAACACTGAGGCTTTCTTT. It yields the protein CASSPGQQNTEAFF.

The genes are TRBV6-5 and TRBJ1-2, with D maybe TRBD1 (6 bases). The germline gives CDR1 MNHEY, CDR2 SVGAGI. This CDR3 is built from 14 residues. The ends were cut back, 2 bases at V and 4 bases at J, with 11 bases in the middle. CDR3 sequence reads: CASSYIGGTYGYTF. Here the CDR3 DNA reads TGTGCCAGCAGTTACATAGGGGGAACCTATGGCTACACCTTC.

The sample holds a few counts of this clonotype. The chain employs TRBV20-1 and TRBJ2-2, with D tentatively TRBD1 or TRBD2 (6 bases each). Germline V gives CDR1 DFQATT, CDR2 SNEGSKA (reference sequence). The V and J ends lost 6 bases and 5 bases respectively, with 16 bases between them. The CDR3 is made up of 14 amino acids. CDR3 protein: CSATRGRMTGELFF. The CDR3 DNA follows: TGCAGTGCCACCCGGGGGCGGATGACCGGGGAGCTGTTTTTT.

Of note for this clonotype: Sequence at one end of the junction differs from germline and may be a read error. The V gene is TRBV15, the J gene TRBJ1-2; D perhaps matches TRBD1 (6 bases). The CDR3 length is 16 residues. The germline V gene encodes CDR1 LNHNV and CDR2 YYDKDF (reference sequence). CDR3 sequence: CAASRERQVARYGYTF. In DNA form, the CDR3 reads TGTGCCGCCAGCAGAGAGAGACAGGTCGCTCGCTATGGCTACACCTTC. Supplemented by reference TRBV15 and TRBJ1-2, the full variable domain reads DAMVIQNPRYQVTQFGKPVTLSCSQTLNHNVMYWYQQKSSQAPKLLFHYYDKDFNNEADTPDNFQSRRPNTSFCFLDIRSPGLGDTAMYLCAASRERQVARYGYTFGSGTRLTVV.

This chain joins TRBV20-1 and TRBJ2-5; TRBD1 matches at 8 bases. Per the germline V gene, CDR1 is DFQATT and CDR2 is SNEGSKA (reference sequence). The CDR3 extends over 13 amino acids. The J segment lost 1 base and the V segment lost 6 bases, leaving 4 bases of the junction unmatched. This chain's CDR3 is CSALGTGQETQYF. The CDR3 DNA sequence: TGCAGTGCCCTTGGGACAGGCCAAGAGACCCAGTACTTC.

This clonotype appeared a few times. Here the CDR3 reads CASSPDRVNTGELFF. Here the CDR3 DNA reads TGCGCCAGCAGTCCTGACAGGGTGAACACCGGGGAGCTGTTTTTT. The chain links TRBV5-1 to TRBJ2-2; 7 bases fit TRBD1. Germline trimming cut 5 bases from V and 1 base from J; bases unmatched to any gene: 5. The CDR3 loop spans 15 amino acids. CDR1 SGHRS and CDR2 YFSETQ come from the germline V gene.

The rearrangement joins TRBV12-3 or TRBV12-4 to TRBJ2-3; D gene uncertain. V was clipped by 6 bases and J by 5 bases, with 9 bases between them. The length of the CDR3 is 12 residues. This chain's CDR3 is CASRVTGDTQYF. The CDR3 nucleotides read TGTGCCAGCAGAGTAACGGGAGATACGCAGTATTTT.

This clonotype was counted only a few times. The J gene is TRBJ1-6, the V gene TRBV4-3; no reliable D call. The germline V and J ends were trimmed by 4 bases and 8 bases, with 9 bases remaining between them. Germline CDR1 reads LGHNA; CDR2 reads YSLEER. This CDR3 has 13 residues. The CDR3 reads CASSLGEDSPLHF. The CDR3 nucleotides are TGCGCCAGCAGCCTGGGAGAGGATTCACCCCTCCACTTT.

This chain connects TRBV5-1 to TRBJ2-5, with no clear D. V was trimmed by 2 bases and J by 0 bases, leaving 11 bases between them. Germline V CDR1 and CDR2: SGHRS, YFSETQ. This CDR3 is 15 amino acids long. The CDR3 bases are TGCGCCAGCAGCTTACCCCTCCCCAACCAAGAGACCCAGTACTTC. Protein sequence: CASSLPLPNQETQYF.

The chain carries TRBV20-1 and TRBJ2-5; D is perhaps TRBD1 (6 bases). V lost 6 bases, J lost 2 bases, and 13 bases lay in between. This CDR3 has 13 amino acids. The germline V gene has CDR1 DFQATT and CDR2 SNEGSKA (reference sequence). The chain's CDR3 is CSAYARGQETQYF. CDR3 sequence (DNA): TGCAGTGCCTACGCCAGGGGACAAGAGACCCAGTACTTC.

The table lists this clonotype with a few counts. This chain links TRBV20-1 with TRBJ2-3, with 12 positions matching TRBD2. V gave up 2 bases and J gave up 2 bases; unmatched junction bases: 14. This CDR3 contains 19 residues. From germline, CDR1 is DFQATT and CDR2 SNEGSKA (reference sequence). The CDR3: CSARPIGLAGGLVTDTQYF. DNA for the CDR3: TGCAGTGCTAGACCAATAGGGCTAGCGGGGGGGCTTGTCACAGATACGCAGTATTTT.

This clonotype was counted many times. The rearrangement joins TRBV12-3 or TRBV12-4 to TRBJ2-7; D might be TRBD1 or TRBD2, each matching 6 bases. V lost 8 bases to trimming and J lost 0 bases, with 14 bases between them. The CDR3 loop spans 14 amino acids. CDR3 loop: CASRGDIDSYEQYF. As DNA, the CDR3 is TGTGCCAGCCGCGGGGACATAGACTCCTACGAGCAGTACTTC.

This clonotype was seen a handful of times. This rearrangement joins TRBV20-1 to TRBJ2-7; D possibly corresponds to TRBD2 (5 bases). The V gene's germline CDR1 is DFQATT and CDR2 SNEGSKA (reference sequence). This CDR3 contains 13 residues. V was shortened by 0 bases and J by 2 bases, with 8 bases between the two germline ends. CDR3 DNA sequence: TGCAGTGCTAGAGATCCGGGAACCTACGAGCAGTACGTC. Translating it yields CSARDPGTYEQYV.

This clonotype was seen more than once but under ten times. V is TRBV6-2 or TRBV6-3 and J is TRBJ1-1; possibly TRBD1 for D (5 bases). Germline V gives CDR1 MNHEY, CDR2 SVGEGT. The CDR3 spans 13 residues. Trimming pared 9 bases from V and 2 bases from J, leaving 13 bases between. The CDR3 here is CASTVDRNTEAFF. CDR3 nucleotides: TGTGCCAGTACTGTCGACAGAAACACTGAAGCTTTCTTT.

The chain uses TRBV7-9 and TRBJ1-1; TRBD1 agrees at 8 bases. This CDR3 has 13 amino acids. V trimming: 4 bases; J trimming: 6 bases; junction bases outside the gene matches: 4. The germline V gene has CDR1 SEHNR and CDR2 FQNEAQ (reference sequence). The CDR3 sequence: CASSSSDRAEAFF. CDR3 coding DNA: TGTGCCAGCAGCTCCTCGGACAGGGCTGAAGCTTTCTTT.

In its sample, this clonotype was seen a few times. The V gene is TRBV21-1, the J gene TRBJ2-5; the table's D gene call, TRBD1, was not cross checked with the DNA. The DNA end favors TRBJ2-7, so the J call may be wrong. TRBV21-1 is a documented pseudogene. The CDR3 length is 20 residues. The CDR3 DNA reads as TGTGCCAGCAGCAATCATCTTCCGACGCTCGGGACAGGGTGTCGTTGCGAGCAGTACTTC. It encodes CASSNHLPTLGTGCRCEQYF.